A single sample gave rise to the 6 T cell receptor beta chains below, sequenced in a study of beta chain features in type 1 diabetes. Expressed TCRB transcripts were sequenced because the isolated RNA had all been reverse transcribed beforehand. Libraries were prepared by immunoSEQ multiplex PCR; TCRdb keeps only in-frame clonotypes and omits some of them. The sample has 300,000 or so clones; around 8% are singletons. Sequencing used central memory CD4+ T cells from blood. These receptors all stem from a young woman in good health.

This clone was observed a few times. The chain carries TRBV7-9 and TRBJ2-7; the D gene is possibly TRBD2 (5 bases). Looked up from germline, CDR1 is SEHNR and CDR2 is FQNEAQ (reference sequence). The CDR3 has 12 residues. Trimming took off 6 bases at V and 7 bases at J, with 13 bases between the two ends. The CDR3 protein is CASSRDTGEQYF. The CDR3 DNA reads TGTGCCAGCAGTCGGGATACGGGAGAGCAGTACTTC.

This sequence joins TRBV7-2 and TRBJ2-7; 8 nucleotides agree with TRBD2. Germline values: CDR1 SGHTA, CDR2 FQGNSA. J gave up 0 bases and V 3 bases, and 10 bases lay outside the gene matches. There are 17 residues in the CDR3. Here the CDR3 DNA reads TGTGCCAGCAGCTTGGGCGGGGGGCTCGCGAGCTCCTACGAGCAGTACTTC. Protein sequence: CASSLGGGLASSYEQYF.

V and J are TRBV29-1 and TRBJ2-1; D remains unclear. Germline V gene lookup returns CDR1 SQVTM and CDR2 ANQGSEA. V lost 5 bases and J 0 bases, leaving 11 bases between the germline ends. This CDR3 region has 14 residues. The CDR3 DNA sequence: TGCAGCGTTCTGTGGGCGAGCTCCTACAATGAGCAGTTCTTC. This sequence encodes CSVLWASSYNEQFF.

V usage is TRBV6-5 and J usage is TRBJ2-5, with a weak D call TRBD2 (5 bases). V lost 10 bases and J lost 4, with 13 bases in between. This CDR3 has 12 amino acids. Germline assignment: CDR1 MNHEY and CDR2 SVGAGI. CDR3 bases: TGTGCCACTGAGGGCCTTGGAGAGACCCAGTACTTC. It codes for CATEGLGETQYF.

The chain combines TRBV2 with TRBJ2-5; the D call may be TRBD1 or TRBD2 (5 bases each). V lost 9 bases, J lost 5 bases, and 13 bases lay in between. The V gene's germline CDR1 is SNHLY and CDR2 FYNNEI. The CDR3 is 12 amino acids. Here the CDR3 reads CASARGSETQYF. The CDR3 nucleotides read TGTGCCAGTGCGAGGGGCTCGGAGACCCAGTACTTC.

There are a few counts of this clone. The V and J genes are TRBV7-2 and TRBJ2-7, with unresolved D. The CDR3 consists of 14 residues. In germline, CDR1 is SGHTA, CDR2 FQGNSA. V dropped 0 bases and J dropped 1 base, with 7 bases sitting between them. CDR3 nucleotides: TGTGCCAGCAGCTTAGCCTCATTTTCCTACGAGCAGTACTTC. Its translation is CASSLASFSYEQYF. Drawing the rest from reference TRBV7-2 and TRBJ2-7, the complete variable domain is GAGVSQSPSNKVTEKGKDVELRCDPISGHTALYWYRQSLGQGLEFLIYFQGNSAPDKSGLPSDRFSAERTGGSVSTLTIQRTQQEDSAVYLCASSLASFSYEQYFGPGTRLTVT.